These T cell receptor beta chains were read from a single sample in a study of human T cells and chemical hapten exposure. TCRdb used MiXCR to reprocess the RACE reads, holding one entry per CDR3 protein. The profile shows around 330,000 distinct CDR3 sequences, approximately 5% of them singletons. The sequencing here drew on whole blood, taken in connection with sensitization to the hapten diphenylcyclopropenone (DPC). All receptors come from a woman aged 18 to 35 with alopecia areata. Some clones in this sample may be carry-over from other donors' samples. Each CDR3 is given with its conserved first and last residue. Each record gives: V gene, J gene, CDR3 protein.

TRBV6-2/TRBV6-3,TRBJ2-1,CASSYPSSYNEQFF
TRBV29-1,TRBJ2-5,CSVEDPLYQETQYF
TRBV20-1,TRBJ1-1,CSAKEGEPEAFF
TRBV6-2/TRBV6-3,TRBJ2-2,CASSYGLGRGKTGELFF
TRBV4-3,TRBJ1-2,CASSQQGVQGGYTF
TRBV6-2/TRBV6-3,TRBJ2-3,CASSYSPDTDTQYF
TRBV20-1,TRBJ1-1,CSATPPGQGYTEAFF
TRBV2,TRBJ1-1,CASTFEGNTEAFF
TRBV27,TRBJ1-1,CASSRYPTDYYMNTEAFF
TRBV6-5,TRBJ1-1,CASTSRAGAEAFF
TRBV28,TRBJ1-3,CASGGQGPGNTIYF
TRBV3-1,TRBJ1-1,CASSLRMWGTEAFF
TRBV6-1,TRBJ1-5,CASSAQGLQPQHF
TRBV19,TRBJ2-3,CASRRKSAGTDTQYF
TRBV10-3,TRBJ2-7,CATSRVAGRAYEQYF
TRBV6-5,TRBJ2-1,CASSYSDSPGSGGGRRNEQFF
TRBV29-1,TRBJ2-7,CSVTGLAGEQYF
TRBV28,TRBJ1-5,CASTWGIRQPQHF
TRBV10-3,TRBJ2-7,CAISTPRQSSYEQYF
TRBV6-1,TRBJ1-1,CASSPRHTEAFF
TRBV18,TRBJ1-3,CASSSRNDRVQSVGNTIYF
TRBV6-2/TRBV6-3,TRBJ2-7,CASSYSWQILEQYF
TRBV19,TRBJ2-2,CASSPLSQVSTGELFF
TRBV4-1,TRBJ2-1,CASRSQGGNEQFF
TRBV12-3/TRBV12-4,TRBJ2-1,CASLSRGNEQFF
TRBV4-2,TRBJ2-3,CASSQDRSGGADTQYF
TRBV10-3,TRBJ2-7,CAISEVTSGGEEQYF
TRBV12-5,TRBJ2-3,CARSGLAGFTSTADTQYF
TRBV4-3,TRBJ2-2,CASSQDALAGSGELFF
TRBV5-1,TRBJ2-7,CASSLEPGREQYF
TRBV2,TRBJ1-4,CASSEDVGTNEKLFF
TRBV29-1,TRBJ1-1,CSVEGQNTEAFF
TRBV5-1,TRBJ2-5,CASGLSGGAAETQYF
TRBV2,TRBJ2-7,CASSELSSYEQYF
TRBV2,TRBJ1-2,CASIVGTANYGYTF
TRBV10-3,TRBJ1-2,CAISAGHPGGGYTF
TRBV12-3/TRBV12-4,TRBJ2-1,CASSLMTAKSSYNEQFF
TRBV6-5,TRBJ2-3,CASRREGTTDTQYF
TRBV28,TRBJ2-1,CASTGLDFNEQFF
TRBV5-6,TRBJ1-5,CASSYVGAQNQPQHF
TRBV29-1,TRBJ1-1,CSVEGTGGREAFF
TRBV18,TRBJ1-3,CASSPQSLSGNTIYF
TRBV9,TRBJ2-3,CASSPQRGSTDTQYF
TRBV24-1,TRBJ1-1,CATSRDRDTEAFF
TRBV3-1,TRBJ2-2,CASRQGATGELFF
TRBV12-3/TRBV12-4,TRBJ1-1,CASSPGPLNTEAFF
TRBV4-2,TRBJ2-3,CASEPGGDTDTQYF
TRBV6-2/TRBV6-3,TRBJ2-2,CASMFGDGGELFF
TRBV29-1,TRBJ1-2,CSALSSDGYTF
TRBV29-1,TRBJ2-2,CSVNTRVQSNTGELFF
TRBV6-2/TRBV6-3,TRBJ2-3,CASTNRVVTQYF
TRBV12-3/TRBV12-4,TRBJ2-2,CASITLDGFRNTGELFF
TRBV6-1,TRBJ2-3,CASSDYMSQGKYF